Listed here is a single T cell receptor beta chain. This CDR3 comprises 13 residues. V lost 3 bases to trimming and J lost 4 bases, with 11 bases between them. In germline, CDR1 is SGDLS, CDR2 YYNGEE. The sample belongs to a study of blood T cell repertoires in COVID-19. Study in general: COVID-19 samples from acute and convalescent phases originated in the United States, Italy and Spain. The analysed material was cDNA or gDNA that came from T cells, B-cell-depleted T cells, or PBMCs.

Original data processing: Nucleated cell number was recorded as an estimate derived from reference gene primer amplification. Produced via immunoSEQ multiplex PCR; TCRdb's table is partial and in-frame only. For V, J and clone size, that table is used; D and trimming come from the DNA. The data hold approximately 94,000 clones, with roughly 79% observed a single time. V is TRBV9 and J is TRBJ2-7; D might be TRBD1 (6 bases). This clonotype was sampled from a man aged 70 or older with active or convalescent COVID-19. The sequenced sample consisted of peripheral blood. Here the CDR3 reads CASSGDTRYEQYF. The CDR3 DNA is TGTGCCAGCAGCGGGGACACCCGATACGAGCAGTACTTC.